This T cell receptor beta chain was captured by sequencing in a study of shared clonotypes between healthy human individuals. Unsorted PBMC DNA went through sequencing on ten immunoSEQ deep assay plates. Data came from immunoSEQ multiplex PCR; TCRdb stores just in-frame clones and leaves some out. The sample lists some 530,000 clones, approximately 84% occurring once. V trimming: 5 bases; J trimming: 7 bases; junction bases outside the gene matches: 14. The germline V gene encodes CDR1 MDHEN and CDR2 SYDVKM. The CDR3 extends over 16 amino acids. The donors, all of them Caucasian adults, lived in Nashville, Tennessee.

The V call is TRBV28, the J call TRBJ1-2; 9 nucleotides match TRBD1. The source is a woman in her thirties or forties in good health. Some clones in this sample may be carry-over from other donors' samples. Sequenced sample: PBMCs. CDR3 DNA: TGTGCCAGCAGTCTGGCCTACAGGGGGCGCGAGGGTGGCTACACCTTC. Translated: CASSLAYRGREGGYTF.